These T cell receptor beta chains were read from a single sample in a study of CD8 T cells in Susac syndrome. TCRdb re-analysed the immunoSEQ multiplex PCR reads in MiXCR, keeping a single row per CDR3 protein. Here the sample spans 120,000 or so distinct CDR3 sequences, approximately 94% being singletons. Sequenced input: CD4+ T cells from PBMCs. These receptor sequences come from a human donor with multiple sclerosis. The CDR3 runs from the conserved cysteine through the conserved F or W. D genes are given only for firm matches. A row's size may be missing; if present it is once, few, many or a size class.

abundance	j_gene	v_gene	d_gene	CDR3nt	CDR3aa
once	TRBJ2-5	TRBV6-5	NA	TGTGCCAGCAGCACAGGGTGGACCCAGTACTTC	CASSTGWTQYF
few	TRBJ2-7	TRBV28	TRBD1	TGTGCCAGCACCCAGGGACAGGGACACTACGAGCAGTACTTC	CASTQGQGHYEQYF
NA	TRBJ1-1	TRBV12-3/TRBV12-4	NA	TGTGCCAGCAGTTTCAAGGTCGGGGGCACTGAAGCTTTCTTT	CASSFKVGGTEAFF
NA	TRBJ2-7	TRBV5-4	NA	TGTGCCAGCAGCTCCCGACTGGGCGAGCAGTACTTC	CASSSRLGEQYF
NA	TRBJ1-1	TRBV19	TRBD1	TGTGCCAGTAGGACAGGGTACCGCGATGACACTGAAGCTTTCTTT	CASRTGYRDDTEAFF
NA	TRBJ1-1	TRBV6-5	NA	TGTGCCAGCAGTTACTCGGGACATAACACTGAAGCTTTCTTT	CASSYSGHNTEAFF
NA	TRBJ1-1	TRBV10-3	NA	TGTGCCATCGGCCGGGAAGAGAACACTGAAGCTTTCTTT	CAIGREENTEAFF
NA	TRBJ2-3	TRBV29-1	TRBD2	TGCAGCGTTGTAAGGGGGACTAGCGGCCTCACAGATACGCAGTATTTT	CSVVRGTSGLTDTQYF
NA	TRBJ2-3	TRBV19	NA	TGTGCCAGTAGTATAGATCTACTCACAGATACGCAGTATTTT	CASSIDLLTDTQYF
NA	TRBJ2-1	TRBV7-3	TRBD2	TGTGCCAGCAGCCCGAAAGGGACTAGCGGCTATAATCAGCAGTTCTTC	CASSPKGTSGYNQQFF
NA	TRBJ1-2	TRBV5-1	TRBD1	TGCGCCAGCAGCTCGGCTCCGGGACAGAGTTATGGCTACACCTTC	CASSSAPGQSYGYTF
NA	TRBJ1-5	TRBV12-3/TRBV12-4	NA	TGTGCCAGCAGTTTCGGTTCGGGCAATCAGCCCCAGCATTTT	CASSFGSGNQPQHF
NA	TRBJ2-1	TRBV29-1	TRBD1	TGCAGCGCCCAGGGACAGGGGGCAGACAATGAGCAGTTCTTC	CSAQGQGADNEQFF
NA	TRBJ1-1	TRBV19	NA	TGTGCCAGTACAAGGGGAGGATGGACTGAAGCTTTCTTT	CASTRGGWTEAFF
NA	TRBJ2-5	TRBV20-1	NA	TGCAGTGCTAGCCAGGGTGTCGGAGAGACCCAGTACTTC	CSASQGVGETQYF
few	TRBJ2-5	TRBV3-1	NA	TGTGCCAGCAGCCAAGGATTGGCAGAGACCCAGTACTTC	CASSQGLAETQYF
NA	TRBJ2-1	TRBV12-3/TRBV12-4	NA	TGTGCCAGCAGTTTGGGGGGTCTAAGCTCCTACAATGAGCAGTTCTTC	CASSLGGLSSYNEQFF
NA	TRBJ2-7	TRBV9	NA	TGTGCCAGCAGCGTAGCGGGCCACAGGGAGCAGTACTTC	CASSVAGHREQYF
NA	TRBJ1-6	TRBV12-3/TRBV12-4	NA	TGTGCCAGCAGTTTAGGTAGCTCACCCCTCCACTTT	CASSLGSSPLHF
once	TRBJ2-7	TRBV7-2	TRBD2	TGTGCCAGCAGCTTAAGACTAGCGGGGGTTGACGAGCAGTACTTC	CASSLRLAGVDEQYF
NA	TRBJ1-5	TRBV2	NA	TGTGCCAGTAATCAGGCGGCGGCCAATCAGCCCCAGCATTTT	CASNQAAANQPQHF
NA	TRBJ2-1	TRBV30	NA	TGTGCCTCCTGGGGCAGGGTGGGTGATGAGCAGTTCTTC	CASWGRVGDEQFF
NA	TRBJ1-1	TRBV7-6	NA	TGTGCCAGCAGTTTCCTCCAGGTGAACACTGAAGCTTTCTTT	CASSFLQVNTEAFF
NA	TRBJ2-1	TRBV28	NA	TGTGCCAGCTCCCCTCGGGGGCTTAAGTTCTTC	CASSPRGLKFF
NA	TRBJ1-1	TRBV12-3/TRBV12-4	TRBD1	TGTGCCAGCAGTGTTGGGACAGGGCTTATGAACACTGAAGCTTTCTTT	CASSVGTGLMNTEAFF